Below, 15 T cell receptor beta chains from the same sample are listed, as sequenced in a study of T cell clusters in autoimmune cytopenias. TRB rearrangements were amplified by touch-down multiplex PCR with mixed TRB-A/B primers. TCRdb reprocessed the multiplex PCR reads and stores each CDR3 protein as one record, lacking DNA. This sample's table reports 7,000 to 8,500 distinct CDR3 sequences. TRB was amplified from 250 ng of peripheral blood genomic DNA per sample. Sequencing used peripheral blood. All receptors derive from a human donor with an autoimmune cytopenia or autoimmune hepatitis (not recorded which).

By frequency, this clonotype registers medium-sized. The CDR3 loop is CASSSDLANYGYTF. V usage is TRBV7-2 and J usage is TRBJ1-2. Germline V lookup: CDR1 SGHTA, CDR2 FQGNSA. This CDR3 has 14 amino acids.

The rearrangement uses TRBV7-9 and TRBJ2-2; TCRdb names TRBD1, which stays unverified in the absence of DNA. The CDR3 has 14 residues. Germline-derived CDR1 and CDR2 are SEHNR and FQNEAQ (reference sequence). The CDR3 here is CASRPTGNTGELFF.

This chain links TRBV5-6 with TRBJ2-5; TCRdb outputs TRBD1, but without DNA this stays unchecked. This CDR3 is 13 amino acids long. Germline-derived CDR1 and CDR2 are SGHDT and YYEEEE. The CDR3 region is CASSAGLGETQYF.

The V call is TRBV4-1, the J call TRBJ1-2. This CDR3 is 14 amino acids long. In germline, CDR1 is MGHRA, CDR2 YSYEKL. The CDR3 loop reads CASSQDSGNYGYTF.

The V and J genes are TRBV7-9 and TRBJ1-1. The CDR3 totals 14 residues. Germline CDR1 is SEHNR and CDR2 is FQNEAQ (reference sequence). The CDR3 reads CASSSLGGNTEAFF.

The rearrangement links TRBV7-9 to TRBJ2-4; TCRdb names TRBD2, which stays unverified in the absence of DNA. In germline, CDR1 is SEHNR, CDR2 FQNEAQ (reference sequence). This CDR3 is 16 amino acids long. The CDR3 protein is CASSPTSGSSKNIQYF.

By frequency, this clonotype is medium-sized. The V and J genes are TRBV30 and TRBJ1-1. The length of the CDR3 is 14 residues. The V gene's germline CDR1 is GTSNPN and CDR2 SVGIG (reference sequence). CDR3 loop: CAWSVFPGTNEAFF.

J is TRBJ1-3 and V is TRBV5-1. Germline CDR1 reads SGHRS; CDR2 reads YFSETQ. This CDR3 is built from 16 residues. The CDR3 sequence is CASSLGETISGNTIYF.

Judged by frequency, this clonotype is medium-sized (0.01 to 0.1%). The chain carries TRBV7-2 and TRBJ1-4. CDR1 is SGHTA and CDR2 is FQGNSA in the germline V gene. The CDR3 runs 15 residues. The CDR3 here is CASSLARGSNEKLFF.

By frequency, this clonotype is medium-sized. V gene TRBV6-5 combines with J gene TRBJ1-1; TCRdb proposes TRBD1, but this gene call is untestable without DNA. In germline, CDR1 is MNHEY, CDR2 SVGAGI. CDR3 size: 15 residues. The CDR3 spells CASSQGGTGNTEAFF.

This clonotype shows up as medium-sized (0.01 to 0.1%) by frequency. This chain connects TRBV27 to TRBJ2-7; TCRdb designates TRBD1, a call that cannot be tested without DNA. The CDR3 runs to 15 residues. Germline CDR1 is MNHEY and CDR2 is SMNVEV (reference sequence). The CDR3 loop reads CASRTTGGLAYEQYF.

The chain combines TRBV7-9 with TRBJ2-1; TCRdb outputs TRBD2, but without DNA this stays unchecked. The CDR3 covers 15 residues. The germline gives CDR1 SEHNR, CDR2 FQNEAQ (reference sequence). CDR3 sequence: CASSPLRRGAAEQFF.

The chain is built from TRBV5-1 and TRBJ2-3; TCRdb picks TRBD1, but there is no DNA to check that call. CDR3 length equals 16 residues. Germline V gene data show CDR1 as SGHRS and CDR2 as YFSETQ. This chain's CDR3 is CVSRLPRQGGTDTQYF.

Its frequency marks this clonotype as medium-sized. The V and J genes are TRBV6-6 and TRBJ1-2. This CDR3 has 13 amino acids. Germline V gene lookup returns CDR1 MNHNY and CDR2 SVGAGI (reference sequence). CDR3 amino acids: CASSQDGNYGYTF.

This clonotype ranks as medium-sized in terms of frequency. The chain joins TRBV6-6 to TRBJ2-7; TCRdb designates TRBD1, a call that cannot be tested without DNA. This CDR3 is 11 amino acids long. Germline assignment: CDR1 MNHNY and CDR2 SVGAGI (reference sequence). The CDR3 region is CASGQGYEQYF.